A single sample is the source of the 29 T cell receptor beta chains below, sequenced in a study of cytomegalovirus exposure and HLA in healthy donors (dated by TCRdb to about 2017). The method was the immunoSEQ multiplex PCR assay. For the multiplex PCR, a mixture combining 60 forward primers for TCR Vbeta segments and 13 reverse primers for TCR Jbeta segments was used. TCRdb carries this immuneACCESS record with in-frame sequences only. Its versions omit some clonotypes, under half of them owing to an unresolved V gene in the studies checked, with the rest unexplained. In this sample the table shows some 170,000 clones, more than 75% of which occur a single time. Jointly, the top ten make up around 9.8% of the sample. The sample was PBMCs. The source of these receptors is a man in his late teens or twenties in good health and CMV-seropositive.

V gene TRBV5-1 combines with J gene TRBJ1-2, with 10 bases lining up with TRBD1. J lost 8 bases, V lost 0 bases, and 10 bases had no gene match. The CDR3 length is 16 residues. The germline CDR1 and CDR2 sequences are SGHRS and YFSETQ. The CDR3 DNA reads TGCGCCAGCAGCTTGGCACGGGACAGGGGACAACTCGGCTACACCTTC. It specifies CASSLARDRGQLGYTF.

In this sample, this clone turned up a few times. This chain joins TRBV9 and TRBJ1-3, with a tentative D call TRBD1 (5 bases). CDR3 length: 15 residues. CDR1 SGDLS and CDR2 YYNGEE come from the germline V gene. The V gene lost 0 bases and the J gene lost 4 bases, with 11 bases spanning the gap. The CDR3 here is CASSVAGGKGNTIYF. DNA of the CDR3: TGTGCCAGCAGCGTAGCGGGGGGAAAGGGAAACACCATATATTTT.

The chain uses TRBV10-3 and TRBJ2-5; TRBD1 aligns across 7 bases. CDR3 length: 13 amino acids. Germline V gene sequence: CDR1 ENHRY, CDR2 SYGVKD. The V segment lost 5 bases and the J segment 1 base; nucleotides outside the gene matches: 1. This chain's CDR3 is CAISRDSQETQYF. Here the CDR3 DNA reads TGTGCCATCAGTAGGGACAGCCAAGAGACCCAGTACTTC.

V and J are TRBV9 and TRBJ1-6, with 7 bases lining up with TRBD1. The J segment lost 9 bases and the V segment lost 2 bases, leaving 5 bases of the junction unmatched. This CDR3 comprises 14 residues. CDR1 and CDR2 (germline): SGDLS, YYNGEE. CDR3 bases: TGTGCCAGCAGCGTGGGGACAGCTAGTTCACCCCTCCACTTT. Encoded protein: CASSVGTASSPLHF.

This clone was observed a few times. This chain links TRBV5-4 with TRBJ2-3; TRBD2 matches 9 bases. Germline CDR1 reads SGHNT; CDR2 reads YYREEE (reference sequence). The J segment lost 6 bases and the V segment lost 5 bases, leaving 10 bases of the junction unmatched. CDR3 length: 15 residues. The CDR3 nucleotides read TGTGCCAGCAGTCGGAGCGGGGGGAGTGTTGATACGCAGTATTTT. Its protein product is CASSRSGGSVDTQYF. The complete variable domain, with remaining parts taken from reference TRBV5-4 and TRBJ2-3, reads ETGVTQSPTHLIKTRGQQVTLRCSSQSGHNTVSWYQQALGQGPQFIFQYYREEENGRGNFPPRFSGLQFPNYSSELNVNALELDDSALYLCASSRSGGSVDTQYFGPGTRLTVL.

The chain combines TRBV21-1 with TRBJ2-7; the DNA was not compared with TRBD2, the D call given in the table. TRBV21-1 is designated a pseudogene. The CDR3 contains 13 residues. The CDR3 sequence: CASSKIASREQYF. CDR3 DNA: TGTGCCAGCAGCAAAATAGCCAGTCGCGAGCAGTACTTC.

Here the CDR3 DNA reads TGTGCCAGCAGCACCGCGGGAGGGGGCTCCTACGAGCAGTACTTC. The encoded protein is CASSTAGGGSYEQYF. The gene calls are TRBV7-2 and TRBJ2-7; 9 bases align to TRBD2. The ends lost 5 bases at V and 0 bases at J; junction bases unmatched: 5. The CDR3 loop spans 15 amino acids. Germline-derived CDR1 and CDR2 are SGHTA and FQGNSA.

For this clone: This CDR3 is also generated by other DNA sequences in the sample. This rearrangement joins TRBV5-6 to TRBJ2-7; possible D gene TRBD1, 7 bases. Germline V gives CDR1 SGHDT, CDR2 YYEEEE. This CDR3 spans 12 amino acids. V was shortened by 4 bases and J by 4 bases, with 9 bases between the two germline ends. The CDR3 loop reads CASSPGGYEQYF. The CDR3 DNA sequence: TGTGCCAGCAGCCCAGGGGGGTACGAGCAGTACTTC.

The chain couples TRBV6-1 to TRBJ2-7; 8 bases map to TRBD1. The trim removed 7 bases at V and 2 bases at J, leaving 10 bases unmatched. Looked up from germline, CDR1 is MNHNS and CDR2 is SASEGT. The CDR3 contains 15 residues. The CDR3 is CASKPNRDRPYEQYF. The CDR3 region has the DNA TGTGCCAGCAAACCCAACCGGGACAGGCCCTACGAGCAGTACTTC.

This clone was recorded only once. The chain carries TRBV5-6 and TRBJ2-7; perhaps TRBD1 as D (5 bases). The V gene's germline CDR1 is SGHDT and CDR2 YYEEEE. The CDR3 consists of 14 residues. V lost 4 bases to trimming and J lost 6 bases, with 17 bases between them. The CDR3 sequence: CASSRRDGIREQYF. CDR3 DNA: TGTGCCAGCAGCCGCAGGGATGGTATCCGCGAGCAGTACTTC.

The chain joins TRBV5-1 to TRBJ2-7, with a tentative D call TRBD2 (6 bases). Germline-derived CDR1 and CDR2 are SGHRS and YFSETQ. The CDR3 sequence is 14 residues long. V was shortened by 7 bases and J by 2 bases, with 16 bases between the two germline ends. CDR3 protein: CASRRELGPYEQYF. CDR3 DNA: TGCGCCAGCCGTCGGGAGTTGGGCCCCTACGAGCAGTACTTC. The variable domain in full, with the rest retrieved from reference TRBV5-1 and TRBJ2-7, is KAGVTQTPRYLIKTRGQQVTLSCSPISGHRSVSWYQQTPGQGLQFLFEYFSETQRNKGNFPGRFSGRQFSNSRSEMNVSTLELGDSALYLCASRRELGPYEQYFGPGTRLTVT.

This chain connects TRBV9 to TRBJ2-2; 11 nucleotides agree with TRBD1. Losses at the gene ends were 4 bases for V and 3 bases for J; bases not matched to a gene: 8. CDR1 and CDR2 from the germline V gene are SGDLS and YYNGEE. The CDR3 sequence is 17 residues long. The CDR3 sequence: CASSISPGQGDTGELFF. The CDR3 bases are TGTGCCAGCAGCATTAGCCCGGGACAGGGGGACACCGGGGAGCTGTTTTTT.

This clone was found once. The CDR3 sequence is CASSLSVRGETFF. As DNA, the CDR3 is TGTGCCAGCAGTTTATCTGTTCGGGGGGAAACTTTCTTT. The chain employs TRBV27 and TRBJ1-1; perhaps TRBD1 as D (5 bases). The CDR3 covers 13 residues. The V gene's germline CDR1 is MNHEY and CDR2 SMNVEV (reference sequence). V was clipped by 0 bases and J by 12 bases, with 14 bases between them.

The CDR3 spells CASNHHQNKRGYGDNSPLHF. In DNA form, the CDR3 reads TGTGCCAGCAACCACCACCAGAATAAACGGGGGTACGGGGATAATTCACCCCTCCACTTT. The rearrangement joins TRBV14 to TRBJ1-6; TRBD1 is a possible D gene (5 bases). This CDR3 region has 20 residues. Germline loops: CDR1 SGHDN, CDR2 FVKESK. V lost 7 bases, J lost 5 bases, and 30 bases lay in between. The variable domain in full, completed from reference TRBV14 and TRBJ1-6, reads EAGVTQFPSHSVIEKGQTVTLRCDPISGHDNLYWYRRVMGKEIKFLLHFVKESKQDESGMPNNRFLAERTGGTYSTLKVQPAELEDSGVYFCASNHHQNKRGYGDNSPLHFGNGTRLTVT.

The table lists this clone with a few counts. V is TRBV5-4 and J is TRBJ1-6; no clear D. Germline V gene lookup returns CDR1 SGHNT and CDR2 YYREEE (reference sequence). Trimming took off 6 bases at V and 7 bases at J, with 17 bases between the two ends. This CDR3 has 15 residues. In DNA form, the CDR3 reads TGTGCCAGCACCCATGGAGGGATTTTAAATTCACCCCTCCACTTT. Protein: CASTHGGILNSPLHF.

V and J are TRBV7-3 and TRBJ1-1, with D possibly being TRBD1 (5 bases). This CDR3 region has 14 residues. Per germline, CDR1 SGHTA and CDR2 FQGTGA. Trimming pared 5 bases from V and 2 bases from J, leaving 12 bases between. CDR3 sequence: CASSPGGVNTEAFF. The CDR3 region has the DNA TGTGCCAGCAGCCCGGGGGGGGTAAACACTGAAGCTTTCTTT.

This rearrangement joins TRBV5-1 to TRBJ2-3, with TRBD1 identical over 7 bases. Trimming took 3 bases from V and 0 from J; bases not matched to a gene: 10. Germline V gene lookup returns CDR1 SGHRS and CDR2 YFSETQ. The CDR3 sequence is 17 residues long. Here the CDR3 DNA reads TGCGCCAGCAGCTGGATAGGACAGGCGTCTAGCACAGATACGCAGTATTTT. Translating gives CASSWIGQASSTDTQYF.

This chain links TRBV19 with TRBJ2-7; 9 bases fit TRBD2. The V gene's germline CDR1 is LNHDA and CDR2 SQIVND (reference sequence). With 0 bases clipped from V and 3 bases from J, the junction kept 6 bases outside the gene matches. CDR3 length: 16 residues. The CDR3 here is CASSIEATSGNYEQYF. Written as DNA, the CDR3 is TGTGCCAGTAGTATAGAAGCGACTAGCGGAAACTACGAGCAGTACTTC.

CDR3 nucleotide sequence: TGTGCCAGCAGTTATAATGCAGGGGTCTATGGCTACACCTTC. Its protein product is CASSYNAGVYGYTF. The chain recombines TRBV6-5 with TRBJ1-2, with D possibly TRBD1 on 6 matching bases. Trimming pared 3 bases from V and 4 bases from J, leaving 12 bases between. Germline assignment: CDR1 MNHEY and CDR2 SVGAGI. This CDR3 has 14 amino acids.

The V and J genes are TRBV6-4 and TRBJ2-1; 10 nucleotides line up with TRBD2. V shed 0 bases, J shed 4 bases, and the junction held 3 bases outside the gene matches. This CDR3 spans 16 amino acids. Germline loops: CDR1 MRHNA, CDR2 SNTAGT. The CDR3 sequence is CASSDSRLAGYNEQFF. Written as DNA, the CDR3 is TGTGCCAGCAGTGACTCGAGACTAGCGGGTTACAATGAGCAGTTCTTC.

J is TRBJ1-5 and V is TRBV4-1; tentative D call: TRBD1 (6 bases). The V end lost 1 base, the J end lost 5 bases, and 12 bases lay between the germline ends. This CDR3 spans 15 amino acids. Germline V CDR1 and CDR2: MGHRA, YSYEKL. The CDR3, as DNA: TGCGCCAGCAGCCAAGTTGGACAGACTGATCAGCCCCAGCATTTT. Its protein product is CASSQVGQTDQPQHF.

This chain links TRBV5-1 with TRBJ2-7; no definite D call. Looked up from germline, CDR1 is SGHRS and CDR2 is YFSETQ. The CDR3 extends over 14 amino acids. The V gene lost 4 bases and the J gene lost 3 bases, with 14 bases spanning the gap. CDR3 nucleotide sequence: TGCGCCAGCAGCCCGATAAGCAGACACTACGAGCAGTACTTC. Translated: CASSPISRHYEQYF.

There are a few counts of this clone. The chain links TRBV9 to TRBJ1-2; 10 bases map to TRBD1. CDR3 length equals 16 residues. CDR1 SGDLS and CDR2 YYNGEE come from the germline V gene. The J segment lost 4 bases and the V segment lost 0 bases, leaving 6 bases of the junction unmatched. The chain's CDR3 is CASSVAVTGGVYGYTF. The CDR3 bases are TGTGCCAGCAGCGTAGCTGTGACAGGGGGCGTCTATGGCTACACCTTC.

In DNA, the CDR3 is TGTGCTAGTGCCTTGGGCGGGGGGTTCGCTGAAGCTTTCTTT. Its translation is CASALGGGFAEAFF. This chain uses TRBV12-5 with TRBJ1-1; tentative D call: TRBD1 (5 bases). From germline, CDR1 is LGHNT and CDR2 FRNRAP. Trimming took off 7 bases at V and 6 bases at J, with 18 bases between the two ends. The CDR3 is 14 residues long.

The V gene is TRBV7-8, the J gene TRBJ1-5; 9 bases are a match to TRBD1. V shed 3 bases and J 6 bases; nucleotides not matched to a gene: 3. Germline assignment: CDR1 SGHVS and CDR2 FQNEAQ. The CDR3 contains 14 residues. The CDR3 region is CASSLNRGRQPQHF. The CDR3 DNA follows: TGTGCCAGCAGCTTGAACAGGGGGCGTCAGCCCCAGCATTTT.

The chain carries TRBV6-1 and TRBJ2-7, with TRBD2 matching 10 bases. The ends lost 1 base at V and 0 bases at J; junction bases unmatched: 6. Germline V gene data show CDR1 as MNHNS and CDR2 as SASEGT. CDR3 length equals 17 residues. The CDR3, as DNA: TGTGCCAGCAGTGAAGTGACCGGACTAGCGGTCTCCTACGAGCAGTACTTC. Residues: CASSEVTGLAVSYEQYF.

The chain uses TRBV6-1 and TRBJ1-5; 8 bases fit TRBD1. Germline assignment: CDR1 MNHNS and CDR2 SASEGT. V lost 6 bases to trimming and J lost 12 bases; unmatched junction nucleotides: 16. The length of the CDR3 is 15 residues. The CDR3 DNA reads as TGTGCCAGCAGACGAACCCGGGACAGGCGTCACCGCCAGCATTTT. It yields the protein CASRRTRDRRHRQHF.

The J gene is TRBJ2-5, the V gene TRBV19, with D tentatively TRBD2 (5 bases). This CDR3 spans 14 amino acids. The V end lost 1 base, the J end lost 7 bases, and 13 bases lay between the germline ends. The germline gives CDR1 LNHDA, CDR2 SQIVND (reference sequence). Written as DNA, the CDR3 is TGTGCCAGTAGTATAGGGGCACTGGCGGGGACCCAGTACTTC. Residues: CASSIGALAGTQYF. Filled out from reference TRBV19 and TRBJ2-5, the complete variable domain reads DGGITQSPKYLFRKEGQNVTLSCEQNLNHDAMYWYRQDPGQGLRLIYYSQIVNDFQKGDIAEGYSVSREKKESFPLTVTSAQKNPTAFYLCASSIGALAGTQYFGPGTRLLVL.

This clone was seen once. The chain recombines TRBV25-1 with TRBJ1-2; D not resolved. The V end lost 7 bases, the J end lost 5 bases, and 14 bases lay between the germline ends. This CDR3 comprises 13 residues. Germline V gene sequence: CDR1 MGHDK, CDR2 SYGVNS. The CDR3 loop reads CASTPGSGYGYTF. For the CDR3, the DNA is TGTGCCAGCACTCCTGGGAGTGGGTATGGCTACACCTTC.